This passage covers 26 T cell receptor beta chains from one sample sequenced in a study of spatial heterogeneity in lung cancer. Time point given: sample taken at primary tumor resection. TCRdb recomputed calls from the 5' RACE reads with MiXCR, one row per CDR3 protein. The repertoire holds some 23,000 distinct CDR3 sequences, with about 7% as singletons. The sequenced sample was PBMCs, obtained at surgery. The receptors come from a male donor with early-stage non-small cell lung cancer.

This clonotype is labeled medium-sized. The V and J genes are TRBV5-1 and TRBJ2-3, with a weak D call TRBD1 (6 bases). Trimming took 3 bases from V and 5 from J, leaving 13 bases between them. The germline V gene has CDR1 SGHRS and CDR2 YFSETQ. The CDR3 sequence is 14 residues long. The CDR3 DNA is TGCGCCAGCAGCTCGGGCCAAGGGGGAGATACGCAGTATTTT. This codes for CASSSGQGGDTQYF.

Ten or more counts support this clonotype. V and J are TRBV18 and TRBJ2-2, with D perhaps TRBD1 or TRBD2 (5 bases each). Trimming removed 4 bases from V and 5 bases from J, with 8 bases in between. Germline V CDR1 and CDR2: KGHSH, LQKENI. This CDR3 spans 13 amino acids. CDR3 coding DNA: TGTGCCAGCTCACGGGACGAAACCGGGGAGCTGTTTTTT. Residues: CASSRDETGELFF.

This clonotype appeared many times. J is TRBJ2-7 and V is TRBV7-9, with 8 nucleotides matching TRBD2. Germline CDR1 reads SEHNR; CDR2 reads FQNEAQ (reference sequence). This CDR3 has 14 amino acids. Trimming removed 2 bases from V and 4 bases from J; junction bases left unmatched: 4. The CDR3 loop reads CASSLTAGEYEQYF. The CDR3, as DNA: TGTGCCAGCAGCTTAACAGCGGGAGAATACGAGCAGTACTTC.

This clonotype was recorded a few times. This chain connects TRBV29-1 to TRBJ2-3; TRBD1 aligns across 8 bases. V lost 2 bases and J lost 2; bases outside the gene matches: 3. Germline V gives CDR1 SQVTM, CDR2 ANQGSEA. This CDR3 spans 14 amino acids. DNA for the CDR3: TGCAGCGTTGAATCGGGACAGGACACAGATACGCAGTATTTT. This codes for CSVESGQDTDTQYF.

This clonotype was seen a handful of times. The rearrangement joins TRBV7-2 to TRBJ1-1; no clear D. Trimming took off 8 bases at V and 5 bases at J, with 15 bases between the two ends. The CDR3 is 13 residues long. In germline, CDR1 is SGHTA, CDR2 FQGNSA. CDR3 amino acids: CASGSLAGTEAFF. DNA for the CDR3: TGTGCCAGCGGATCCCTCGCCGGTACTGAAGCTTTCTTT.

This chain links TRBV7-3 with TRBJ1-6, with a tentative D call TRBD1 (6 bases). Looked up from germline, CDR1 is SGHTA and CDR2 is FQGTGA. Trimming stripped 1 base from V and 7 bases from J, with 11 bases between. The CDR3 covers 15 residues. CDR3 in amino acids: CASSLMGGRNSPLHF. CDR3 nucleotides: TGTGCCAGCAGCTTAATGGGGGGCAGGAATTCACCCCTCCACTTT.

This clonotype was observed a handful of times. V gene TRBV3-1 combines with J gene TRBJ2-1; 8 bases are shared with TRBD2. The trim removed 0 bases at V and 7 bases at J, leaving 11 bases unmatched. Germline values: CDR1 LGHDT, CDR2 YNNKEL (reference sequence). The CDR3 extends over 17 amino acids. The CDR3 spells CASSQDIPGGPRNEQFF. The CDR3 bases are TGTGCCAGCAGCCAAGATATTCCGGGAGGGCCGCGAAATGAGCAGTTCTTC.

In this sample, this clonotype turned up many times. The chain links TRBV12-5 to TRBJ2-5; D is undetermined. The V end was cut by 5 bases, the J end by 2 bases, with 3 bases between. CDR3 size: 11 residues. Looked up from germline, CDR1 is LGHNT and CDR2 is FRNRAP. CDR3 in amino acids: CASGRQETQYF. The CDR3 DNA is TGTGCTAGTGGTAGACAAGAGACCCAGTACTTC.

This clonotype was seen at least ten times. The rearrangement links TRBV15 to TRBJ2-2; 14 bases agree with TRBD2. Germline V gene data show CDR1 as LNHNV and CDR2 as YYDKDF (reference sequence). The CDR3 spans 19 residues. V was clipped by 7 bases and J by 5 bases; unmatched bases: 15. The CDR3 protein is CATIAASSGLAGGTGELFF. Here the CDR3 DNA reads TGTGCCACCATCGCTGCTTCGTCCGGACTAGCGGGAGGAACCGGGGAGCTGTTTTTT.

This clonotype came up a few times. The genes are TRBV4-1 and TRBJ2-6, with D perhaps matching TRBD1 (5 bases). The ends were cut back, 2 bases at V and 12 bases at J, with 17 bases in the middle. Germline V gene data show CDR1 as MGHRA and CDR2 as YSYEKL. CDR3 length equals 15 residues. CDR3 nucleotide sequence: TGCGCCAGCAGCCAAACAGGTTTTGAGTTAAGCGTCCTGACTTTC. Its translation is CASSQTGFELSVLTF.

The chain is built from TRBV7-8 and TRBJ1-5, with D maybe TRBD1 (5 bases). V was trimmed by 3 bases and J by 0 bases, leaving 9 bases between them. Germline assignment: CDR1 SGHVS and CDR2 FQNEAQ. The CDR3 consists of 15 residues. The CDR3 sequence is CASSLTAYSNQPQHF. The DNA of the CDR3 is TGTGCCAGCAGCTTGACAGCTTATAGCAATCAGCCCCAGCATTTT.

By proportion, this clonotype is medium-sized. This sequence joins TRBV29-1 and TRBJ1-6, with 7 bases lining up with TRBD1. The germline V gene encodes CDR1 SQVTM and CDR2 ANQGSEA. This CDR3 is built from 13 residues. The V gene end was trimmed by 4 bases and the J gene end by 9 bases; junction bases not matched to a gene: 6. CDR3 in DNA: TGCAGCGTTGGTAAAGGGGGCAGTTCACCCCTCCACTTT. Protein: CSVGKGGSSPLHF.

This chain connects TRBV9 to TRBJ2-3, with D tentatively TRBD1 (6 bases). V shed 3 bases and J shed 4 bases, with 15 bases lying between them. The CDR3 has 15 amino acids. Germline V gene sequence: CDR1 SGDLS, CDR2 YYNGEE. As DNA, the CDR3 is TGTGCCAGCAGCGGTCACAGGGTTAACGCAGATACGCAGTATTTT. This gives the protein CASSGHRVNADTQYF.

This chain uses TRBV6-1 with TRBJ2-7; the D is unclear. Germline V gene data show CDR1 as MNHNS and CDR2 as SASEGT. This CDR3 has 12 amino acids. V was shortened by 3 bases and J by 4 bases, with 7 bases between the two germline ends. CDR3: CASSERKYEQYV. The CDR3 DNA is TGTGCCAGCAGTGAGCGGAAATACGAGCAGTACGTC.

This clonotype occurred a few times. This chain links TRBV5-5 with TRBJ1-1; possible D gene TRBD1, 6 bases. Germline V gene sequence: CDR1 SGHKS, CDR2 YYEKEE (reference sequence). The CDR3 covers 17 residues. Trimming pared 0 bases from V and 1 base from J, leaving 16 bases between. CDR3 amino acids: CASSLVGGLAANTEAFF. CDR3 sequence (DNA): TGTGCCAGCAGCTTGGTCGGGGGCCTTGCGGCGAACACTGAAGCTTTCTTT.

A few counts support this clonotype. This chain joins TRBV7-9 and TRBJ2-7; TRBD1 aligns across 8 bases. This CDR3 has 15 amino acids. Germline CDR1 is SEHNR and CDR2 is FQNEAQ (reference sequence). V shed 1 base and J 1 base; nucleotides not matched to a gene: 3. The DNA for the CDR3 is TGTGCCAGCAGCTTAGTACAGGGGGAATCCTACGAGCAGTACTTC. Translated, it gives CASSLVQGESYEQYF.

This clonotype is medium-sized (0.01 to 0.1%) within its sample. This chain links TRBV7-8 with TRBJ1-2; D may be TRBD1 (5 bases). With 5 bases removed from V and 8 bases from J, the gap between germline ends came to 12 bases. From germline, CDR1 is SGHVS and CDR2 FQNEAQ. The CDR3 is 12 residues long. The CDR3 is CASSIGTWGYTF. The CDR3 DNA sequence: TGTGCCAGCAGCATTGGGACGTGGGGCTACACCTTC. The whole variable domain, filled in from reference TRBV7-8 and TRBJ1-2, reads GAGVSQSPRYKVAKRGQDVALRCDPISGHVSLFWYQQALGQGPEFLTYFQNEAQLDKSGLPSDRFFAERPEGSVSTLKIQRTQQEDSAVYLCASSIGTWGYTFGSGTRLTVV.

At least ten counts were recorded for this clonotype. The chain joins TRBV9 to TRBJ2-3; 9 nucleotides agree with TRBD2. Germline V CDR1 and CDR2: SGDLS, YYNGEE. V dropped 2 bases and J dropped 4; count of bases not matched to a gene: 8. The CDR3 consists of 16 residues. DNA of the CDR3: TGTGCCAGCAGCGTGATTGCGGGGGGGCCCGCAGATACGCAGTATTTT. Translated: CASSVIAGGPADTQYF. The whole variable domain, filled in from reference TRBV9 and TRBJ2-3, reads DSGVTQTPKHLITATGQRVTLRCSPRSGDLSVYWYQQSLDQGLQFLIQYYNGEERAKGNILERFSAQQFPDLHSELNLSSLELGDSALYFCASSVIAGGPADTQYFGPGTRLTVL.

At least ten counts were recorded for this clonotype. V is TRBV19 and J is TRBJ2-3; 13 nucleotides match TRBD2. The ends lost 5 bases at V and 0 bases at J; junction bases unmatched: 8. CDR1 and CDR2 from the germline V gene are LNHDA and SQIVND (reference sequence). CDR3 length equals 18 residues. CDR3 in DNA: TGTGCCAGTAGTGGGGGGACTAGCGGGGCACCTAGCACAGATACGCAGTATTTT. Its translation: CASSGGTSGAPSTDTQYF.

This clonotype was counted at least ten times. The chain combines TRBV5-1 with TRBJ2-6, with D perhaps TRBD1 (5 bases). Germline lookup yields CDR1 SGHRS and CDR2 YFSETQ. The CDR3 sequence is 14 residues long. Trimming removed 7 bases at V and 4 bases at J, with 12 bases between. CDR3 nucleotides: TGCGCCAGCGGCAGGGTTGCGGGGGCCAACGTCCTGACTTTC. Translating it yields CASGRVAGANVLTF.

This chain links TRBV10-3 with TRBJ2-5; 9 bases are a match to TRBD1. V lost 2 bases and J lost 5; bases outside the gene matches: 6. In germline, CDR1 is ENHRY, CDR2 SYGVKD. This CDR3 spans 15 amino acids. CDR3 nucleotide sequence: TGTGCCATCAGTGAGAGACAGGGGGTTTTTGAGACCCAGTACTTC. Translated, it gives CAISERQGVFETQYF.

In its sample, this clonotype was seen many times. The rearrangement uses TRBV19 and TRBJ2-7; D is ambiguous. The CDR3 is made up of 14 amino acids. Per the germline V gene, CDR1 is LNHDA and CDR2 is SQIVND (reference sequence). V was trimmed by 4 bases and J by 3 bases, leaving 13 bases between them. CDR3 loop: CASSTAGRIYEQYF. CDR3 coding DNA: TGTGCCAGTAGTACCGCTGGACGGATCTACGAGCAGTACTTC.

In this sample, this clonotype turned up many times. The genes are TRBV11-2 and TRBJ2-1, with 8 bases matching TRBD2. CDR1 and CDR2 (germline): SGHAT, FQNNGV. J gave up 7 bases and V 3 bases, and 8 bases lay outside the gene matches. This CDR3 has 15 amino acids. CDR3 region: CASSFLSGSRNEQFF. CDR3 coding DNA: TGTGCCAGCAGCTTTCTCAGCGGGAGTAGGAATGAGCAGTTCTTC.

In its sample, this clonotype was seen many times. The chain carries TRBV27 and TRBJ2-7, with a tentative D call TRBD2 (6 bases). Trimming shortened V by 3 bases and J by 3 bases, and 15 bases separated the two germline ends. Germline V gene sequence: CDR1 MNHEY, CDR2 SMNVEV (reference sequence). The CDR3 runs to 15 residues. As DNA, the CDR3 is TGTGCCAGCAGTTTGGTGGAGGGATCTCTCTACGAGCAGTACTTC. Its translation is CASSLVEGSLYEQYF.

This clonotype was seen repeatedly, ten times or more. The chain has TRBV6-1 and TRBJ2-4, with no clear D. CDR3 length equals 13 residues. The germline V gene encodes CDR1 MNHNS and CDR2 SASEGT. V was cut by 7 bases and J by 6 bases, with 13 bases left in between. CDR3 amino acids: CASNLDPGNIQYF. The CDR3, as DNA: TGTGCCAGCAATCTAGATCCGGGAAACATTCAGTACTTC.

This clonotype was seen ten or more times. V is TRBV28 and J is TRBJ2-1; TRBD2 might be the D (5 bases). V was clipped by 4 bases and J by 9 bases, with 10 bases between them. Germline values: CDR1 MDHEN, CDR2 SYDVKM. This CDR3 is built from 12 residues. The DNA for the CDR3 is TGTGCCAGCAGTTCCGGAGGCGGTGAGCAGTTCTTC. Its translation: CASSSGGGEQFF. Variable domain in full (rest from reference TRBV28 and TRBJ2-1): DVKVTQSSRYLVKRTGEKVFLECVQDMDHENMFWYRQDPGLGLRLIYFSYDVKMKEKGDIPEGYSVSREKKERFSLILESASTNQTSMYLCASSSGGGEQFFGPGTRLTVL.